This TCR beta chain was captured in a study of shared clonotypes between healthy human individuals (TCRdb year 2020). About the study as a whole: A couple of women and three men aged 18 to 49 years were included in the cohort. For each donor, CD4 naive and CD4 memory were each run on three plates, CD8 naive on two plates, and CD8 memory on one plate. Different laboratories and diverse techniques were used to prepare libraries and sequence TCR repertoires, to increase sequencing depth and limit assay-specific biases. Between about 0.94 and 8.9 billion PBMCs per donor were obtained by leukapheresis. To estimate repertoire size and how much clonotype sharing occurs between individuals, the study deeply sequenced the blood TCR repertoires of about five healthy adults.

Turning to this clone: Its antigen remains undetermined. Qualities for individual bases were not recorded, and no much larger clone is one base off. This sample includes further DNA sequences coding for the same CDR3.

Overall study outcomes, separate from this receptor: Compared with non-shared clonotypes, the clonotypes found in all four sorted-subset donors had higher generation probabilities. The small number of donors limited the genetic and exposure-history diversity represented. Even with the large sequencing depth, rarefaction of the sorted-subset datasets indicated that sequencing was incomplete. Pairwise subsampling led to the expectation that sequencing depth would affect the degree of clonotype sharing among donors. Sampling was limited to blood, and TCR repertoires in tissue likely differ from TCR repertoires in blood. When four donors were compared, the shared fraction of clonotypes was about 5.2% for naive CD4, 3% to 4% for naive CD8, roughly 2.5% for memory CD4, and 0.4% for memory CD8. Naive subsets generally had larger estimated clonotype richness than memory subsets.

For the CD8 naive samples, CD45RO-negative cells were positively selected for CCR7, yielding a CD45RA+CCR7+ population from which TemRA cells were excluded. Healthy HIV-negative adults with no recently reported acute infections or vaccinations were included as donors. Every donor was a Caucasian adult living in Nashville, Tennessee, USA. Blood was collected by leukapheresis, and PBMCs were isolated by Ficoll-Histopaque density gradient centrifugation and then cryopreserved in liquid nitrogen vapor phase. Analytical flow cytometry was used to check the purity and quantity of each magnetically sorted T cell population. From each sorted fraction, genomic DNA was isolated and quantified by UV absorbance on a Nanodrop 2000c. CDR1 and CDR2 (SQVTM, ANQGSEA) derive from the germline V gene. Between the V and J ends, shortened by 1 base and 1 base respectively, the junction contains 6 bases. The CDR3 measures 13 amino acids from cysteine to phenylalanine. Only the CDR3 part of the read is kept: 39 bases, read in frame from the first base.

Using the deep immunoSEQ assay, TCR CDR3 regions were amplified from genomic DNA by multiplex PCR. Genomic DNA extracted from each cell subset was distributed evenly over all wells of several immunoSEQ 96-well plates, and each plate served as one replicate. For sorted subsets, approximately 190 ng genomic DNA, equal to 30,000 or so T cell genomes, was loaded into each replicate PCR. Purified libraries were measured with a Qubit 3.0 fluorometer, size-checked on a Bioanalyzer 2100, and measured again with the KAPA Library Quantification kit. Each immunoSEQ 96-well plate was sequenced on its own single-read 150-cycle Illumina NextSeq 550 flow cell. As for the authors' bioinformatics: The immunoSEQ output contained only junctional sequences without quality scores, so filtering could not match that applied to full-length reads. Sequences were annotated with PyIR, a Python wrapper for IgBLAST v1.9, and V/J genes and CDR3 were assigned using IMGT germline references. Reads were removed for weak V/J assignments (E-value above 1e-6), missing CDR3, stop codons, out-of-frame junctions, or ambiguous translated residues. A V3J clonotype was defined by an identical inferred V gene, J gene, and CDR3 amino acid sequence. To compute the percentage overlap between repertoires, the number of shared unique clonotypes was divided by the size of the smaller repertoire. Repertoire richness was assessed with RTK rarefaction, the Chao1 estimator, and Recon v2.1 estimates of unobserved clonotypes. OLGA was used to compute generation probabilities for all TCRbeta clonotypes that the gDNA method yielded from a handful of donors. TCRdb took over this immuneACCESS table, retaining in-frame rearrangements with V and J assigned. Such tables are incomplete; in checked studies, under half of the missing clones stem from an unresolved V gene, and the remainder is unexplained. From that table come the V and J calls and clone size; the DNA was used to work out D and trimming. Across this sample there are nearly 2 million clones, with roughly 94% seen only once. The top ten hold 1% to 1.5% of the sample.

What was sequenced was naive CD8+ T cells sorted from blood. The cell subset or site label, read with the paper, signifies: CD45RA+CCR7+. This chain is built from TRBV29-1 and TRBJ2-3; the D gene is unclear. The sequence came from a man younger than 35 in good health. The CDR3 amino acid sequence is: CSVEVGGTDTQYF. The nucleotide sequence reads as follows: TGCAGCGTTGAAGTTGGAGGCACAGATACGCAGTATTTT.